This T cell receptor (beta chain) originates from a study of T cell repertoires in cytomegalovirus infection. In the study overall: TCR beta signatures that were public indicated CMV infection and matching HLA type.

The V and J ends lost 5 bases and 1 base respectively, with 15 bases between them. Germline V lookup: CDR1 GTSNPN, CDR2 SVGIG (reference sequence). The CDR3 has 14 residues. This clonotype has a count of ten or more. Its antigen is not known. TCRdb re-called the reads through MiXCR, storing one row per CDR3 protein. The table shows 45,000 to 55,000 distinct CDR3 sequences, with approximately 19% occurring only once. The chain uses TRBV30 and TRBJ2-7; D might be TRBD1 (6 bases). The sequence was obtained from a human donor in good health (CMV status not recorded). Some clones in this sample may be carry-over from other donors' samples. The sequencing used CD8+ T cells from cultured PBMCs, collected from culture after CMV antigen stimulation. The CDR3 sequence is CAWGGQGKSYEQYF. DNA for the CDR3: TGTGCCTGGGGGGGCCAGGGGAAATCCTACGAGCAGTACTTC.